This is a list of T cell receptor beta chains from one sample in a study of identical twins. TCRdb reanalysed the 5' RACE reads using MiXCR and keeps one entry per CDR3 protein. The sample records more than 200,000 distinct CDR3 sequences, less than 9.5% being singletons. The sample taken for sequencing was memory (CD45RO+) T cells sorted from blood. The receptors were sampled from a woman aged 18-29 years in good health. Both conserved end residues are part of each CDR3. The order of the fields is D gene, J gene, clone size, V gene, CDR3 protein. D genes are given only for firm matches. Clone size is given for some rows only: seen once, a few or many times, or a class if the clone is expanded.

d_gene: TRBD1
j_gene: TRBJ1-2
abundance: many
v_gene: TRBV20-1
CDR3aa: CSARQDRVRRGYTF

d_gene: .
j_gene: TRBJ1-3
abundance: .
v_gene: TRBV18
CDR3aa: CASSQDGVSYTSGNTIYF

d_gene: TRBD2
j_gene: TRBJ2-1
abundance: .
v_gene: TRBV9
CDR3aa: CALLGLAEYNEQFF

d_gene: .
j_gene: TRBJ1-1
abundance: .
v_gene: TRBV20-1
CDR3aa: CSAREARGSTEAFF

d_gene: TRBD1
j_gene: TRBJ1-2
abundance: .
v_gene: TRBV27
CDR3aa: CASSSGGYGYTF

d_gene: .
j_gene: TRBJ1-6
abundance: .
v_gene: TRBV20-1
CDR3aa: CSARRGSSNSPLHF

d_gene: .
j_gene: TRBJ1-4
abundance: .
v_gene: TRBV27
CDR3aa: CASSFGSATNEKLFF

d_gene: .
j_gene: TRBJ2-1
abundance: few
v_gene: TRBV2
CDR3aa: CASSEGQIDEQFF

d_gene: .
j_gene: TRBJ1-2
abundance: .
v_gene: TRBV10-3
CDR3aa: CAIREDGRAYGYTF

d_gene: TRBD1
j_gene: TRBJ1-1
abundance: .
v_gene: TRBV10-1
CDR3aa: CASSTGTGSNTEAFF

d_gene: TRBD1
j_gene: TRBJ2-3
abundance: few
v_gene: TRBV15
CDR3aa: CATSPPGQGRLDTQYF

d_gene: .
j_gene: TRBJ1-1
abundance: many
v_gene: TRBV5-1
CDR3aa: CASSYTGKDTEAFF

d_gene: .
j_gene: TRBJ1-5
abundance: many
v_gene: TRBV7-2
CDR3aa: CASSLFQAQPQHF

d_gene: .
j_gene: TRBJ1-1
abundance: few
v_gene: TRBV13
CDR3aa: CASSRLESWNTEAFF

d_gene: TRBD2
j_gene: TRBJ2-1
abundance: .
v_gene: TRBV2
CDR3aa: CASSESGGTDNEQFF

d_gene: TRBD2
j_gene: TRBJ2-7
abundance: few
v_gene: TRBV14
CDR3aa: CASSQGRTSGRVIEQYF

d_gene: .
j_gene: TRBJ1-4
abundance: .
v_gene: TRBV10-2
CDR3aa: CASSAGDGGPRKLFF

d_gene: TRBD1
j_gene: TRBJ2-5
abundance: .
v_gene: TRBV5-1
CDR3aa: CASSLGRTGWETQYF

d_gene: TRBD1
j_gene: TRBJ1-1
abundance: .
v_gene: TRBV5-1
CDR3aa: CASSGTVMNTEAFF

d_gene: .
j_gene: TRBJ1-1
abundance: many
v_gene: TRBV12-3/TRBV12-4
CDR3aa: CASWGRTNTEAFF

d_gene: TRBD1
j_gene: TRBJ1-2
abundance: many
v_gene: TRBV5-6
CDR3aa: CASSIGTENYGYTF

d_gene: .
j_gene: TRBJ1-1
abundance: few
v_gene: TRBV10-1
CDR3aa: CASAWGMNTEAFF

d_gene: TRBD2
j_gene: TRBJ2-5
abundance: .
v_gene: TRBV6-1
CDR3aa: CASSIREGRATQYF

d_gene: .
j_gene: TRBJ2-2
abundance: few
v_gene: TRBV7-9
CDR3aa: CASSSLENTGELFF

d_gene: .
j_gene: TRBJ2-5
abundance: few
v_gene: TRBV20-1
CDR3aa: CSGSSLIQETQYF

d_gene: TRBD2
j_gene: TRBJ2-7
abundance: .
v_gene: TRBV18
CDR3aa: CASSPKGLAGAYEQYF

d_gene: .
j_gene: TRBJ1-1
abundance: .
v_gene: TRBV5-1
CDR3aa: CASSGLNTEAFF

d_gene: .
j_gene: TRBJ2-6
abundance: .
v_gene: TRBV20-1
CDR3aa: CSAQQVSGANVLTF

d_gene: TRBD2
j_gene: TRBJ2-7
abundance: few
v_gene: TRBV7-2
CDR3aa: CASSPQWGGGVYEQYF

d_gene: .
j_gene: TRBJ2-3
abundance: many
v_gene: TRBV6-5
CDR3aa: CASSYSGQGSTDTQYF

d_gene: .
j_gene: TRBJ1-2
abundance: few
v_gene: TRBV15
CDR3aa: CATSREVPPYGYTF

d_gene: TRBD2
j_gene: TRBJ2-2
abundance: .
v_gene: TRBV10-3
CDR3aa: CAIGTSGRAMAGELFF

d_gene: .
j_gene: TRBJ1-1
abundance: .
v_gene: TRBV19
CDR3aa: CASRINPRNTEAFF

d_gene: .
j_gene: TRBJ1-1
abundance: few
v_gene: TRBV7-2
CDR3aa: CASQLGTWEEAFF

d_gene: TRBD2
j_gene: TRBJ2-3
abundance: few
v_gene: TRBV5-1
CDR3aa: CASSVAGTSGFADTQYF

d_gene: TRBD2
j_gene: TRBJ2-1
abundance: .
v_gene: TRBV12-3/TRBV12-4
CDR3aa: CASSRTSLGNEQFF

d_gene: .
j_gene: TRBJ2-7
abundance: many
v_gene: TRBV12-3/TRBV12-4
CDR3aa: CASSFWESDEQYF

d_gene: .
j_gene: TRBJ1-3
abundance: few
v_gene: TRBV10-2
CDR3aa: CASRNDLGPNTIYF

d_gene: .
j_gene: TRBJ2-7
abundance: few
v_gene: TRBV3-1
CDR3aa: CASSQVRDLREQYF

d_gene: .
j_gene: TRBJ2-3
abundance: .
v_gene: TRBV2
CDR3aa: CASGDPFLTDTQYF

d_gene: .
j_gene: TRBJ2-1
abundance: .
v_gene: TRBV6-1
CDR3aa: CASSESTSYYLFF

d_gene: TRBD2
j_gene: TRBJ2-3
abundance: many
v_gene: TRBV24-1
CDR3aa: CATSDPRTSGGDTQYF

d_gene: .
j_gene: TRBJ2-1
abundance: .
v_gene: TRBV7-9
CDR3aa: CASSLADNNEQFF

d_gene: .
j_gene: TRBJ1-4
abundance: .
v_gene: TRBV7-9
CDR3aa: CASSLGGNEKLFF

d_gene: .
j_gene: TRBJ2-7
abundance: .
v_gene: TRBV5-5
CDR3aa: CASSFSPSASHEQYF

d_gene: TRBD2
j_gene: TRBJ2-7
abundance: few
v_gene: TRBV3-1
CDR3aa: CASSQTLAGTYEQYF

d_gene: TRBD1
j_gene: TRBJ1-4
abundance: .
v_gene: TRBV20-1
CDR3aa: CSARDRRQGSEKLFF

d_gene: .
j_gene: TRBJ2-1
abundance: .
v_gene: TRBV29-1
CDR3aa: CSVTSGPYNEQFF

d_gene: .
j_gene: TRBJ2-7
abundance: .
v_gene: TRBV5-4
CDR3aa: CASSFGTSAYEQYF

d_gene: .
j_gene: TRBJ2-7
abundance: few
v_gene: TRBV12-3/TRBV12-4
CDR3aa: CASSPGPGEYEQYF

d_gene: .
j_gene: TRBJ2-7
abundance: .
v_gene: TRBV7-6
CDR3aa: CASSPSFGAGTGTYEQYF

d_gene: .
j_gene: TRBJ2-3
abundance: .
v_gene: TRBV7-2
CDR3aa: CASSLKIGSANTQYF

d_gene: .
j_gene: TRBJ1-6
abundance: .
v_gene: TRBV7-2
CDR3aa: CASRILPNSPLHF

d_gene: .
j_gene: TRBJ1-3
abundance: .
v_gene: TRBV20-1
CDR3aa: CSARDPSNSGNTIYF

d_gene: .
j_gene: TRBJ1-4
abundance: few
v_gene: TRBV20-1
CDR3aa: CSASQADGEKLFF